These 5 T cell receptor beta chains came from one sample sequenced in a study of T cells in Graves' hyperthyroidism and ophthalmopathy. RNA transcripts provided the source from which TCR beta CDR3 regions were amplified. Carried out on the TCR CDR3, a first-round RT-PCR used the HTBI primer set. TCRdb re-derived calls from the multiplex PCR reads in MiXCR, one entry per CDR3 protein. Among about 640,000 distinct CDR3 sequences listed, about a fifth were seen once. Sequenced: blood. The receptors were gathered from a young man with Graves' ophthalmopathy.

This chain uses TRBV20-1 with TRBJ2-3; TRBD2 matches 11 bases. V lost 7 bases to trimming and J lost 4 bases; unmatched junction nucleotides: 7. The germline CDR1 and CDR2 sequences are DFQATT and SNEGSKA (reference sequence). This CDR3 contains 14 residues. This CDR3 reads CSVRLAGGSDTQYF. The CDR3 DNA is TGCAGTGTTCGGCTAGCGGGAGGCTCAGATACGCAGTATTTT.

This clonotype was seen many times. The V call is TRBV11-2, the J call TRBJ2-7, with TRBD1 matching 9 bases. V lost 5 bases, J lost 3 bases, and 11 bases stayed unmatched. Germline-derived CDR1 and CDR2 are SGHAT and FQNNGV. This CDR3 is built from 16 residues. The CDR3 loop is CASSLHPGQGGYEQYF. DNA for the CDR3: TGTGCCAGCAGCCTGCATCCGGGACAGGGTGGCTACGAGCAGTACTTC. Combining the CDR3 with reference TRBV11-2 and TRBJ2-7 gives the whole variable domain EAGVAQSPRYKIIEKRQSVAFWCNPISGHATLYWYQQILGQGPKLLIQFQNNGVVDDSQLPKDRFSAERLKGVDSTLKIQPAKLEDSAVYLCASSLHPGQGGYEQYFGPGTRLTVT.

There are a few counts of this clonotype. This sequence joins TRBV10-3 and TRBJ2-7, with D perhaps matching TRBD1 (5 bases). The CDR3 runs to 16 residues. Trimming shortened V by 1 base and J by 0 bases, and 13 bases separated the two germline ends. In germline, CDR1 is ENHRY, CDR2 SYGVKD. CDR3 bases: TGTGCCATCAGTGAGTGGCCAGGGCCGAGCTCCTACGAGCAGTACTTC. This gives the protein CAISEWPGPSSYEQYF.

CDR3 in amino acids: CSVEGRHNEQFF. CDR3 DNA sequence: TGCAGCGTCGAGGGTCGCCACAATGAGCAGTTCTTC. The chain combines TRBV29-1 with TRBJ2-1; possible D gene TRBD2, 5 bases. This CDR3 spans 12 amino acids. The V end was cut by 6 bases, the J end by 5 bases, with 11 bases between. Germline assignment: CDR1 SQVTM and CDR2 ANQGSEA.

This clonotype was detected only a few times. The rearrangement links TRBV20-1 to TRBJ2-1; D unresolved. Germline assignment: CDR1 DFQATT and CDR2 SNEGSKA (reference sequence). V gave up 0 bases and J gave up 0 bases, with 6 bases separating them. The CDR3 extends over 14 amino acids. This CDR3 is CSARDWGSYNEQFF. CDR3 DNA sequence: TGCAGTGCTAGAGATTGGGGCTCCTACAATGAGCAGTTCTTC.